This T cell receptor beta chain appears in the sequencing data of a study of OX40 agonist ivuxolimab in advanced cancers. Study outcomes and limitations: Mean expanded clone counts were higher in CD8+ than CD4+ T cells.

In the case of this clone: The antigen remains undetermined.

CDR3 length: 13 residues. Germline V gene data show CDR1 as SGHTA and CDR2 as FQGNSA. The V and J ends lost 0 bases and 6 bases respectively, with 9 bases between them. Libraries were prepared by immunoSEQ multiplex PCR; TCRdb keeps only in-frame clonotypes and omits some of them. Found here are about 24,000 clones, just over 90% of them singletons; the top ten hold 49%. This specimen was CD4+ or CD8+ T cells sorted from blood, taken in a trial of the OX40 agonist ivuxolimab. The receptor comes from an adult with an advanced solid tumor such as melanoma, head and neck, liver or kidney cancer. V and J are TRBV7-2 and TRBJ2-7; TRBD1 is a possible D gene (5 bases). The CDR3 DNA reads as TGTGCCAGCAGCTTAGCACGGCAGGGCGAGCAGTACTTC. Its translation is CASSLARQGEQYF.